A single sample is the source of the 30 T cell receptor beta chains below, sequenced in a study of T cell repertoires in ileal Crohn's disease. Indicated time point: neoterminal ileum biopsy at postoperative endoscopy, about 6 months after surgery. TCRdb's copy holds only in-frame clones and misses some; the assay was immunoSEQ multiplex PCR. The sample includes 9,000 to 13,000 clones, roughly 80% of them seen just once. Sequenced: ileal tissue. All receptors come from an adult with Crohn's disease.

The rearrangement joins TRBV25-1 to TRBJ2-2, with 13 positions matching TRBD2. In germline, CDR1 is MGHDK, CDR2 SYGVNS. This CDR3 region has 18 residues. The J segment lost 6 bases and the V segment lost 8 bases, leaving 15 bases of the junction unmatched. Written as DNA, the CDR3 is TGTGCCAGCTCCCACAGGGGGCGTACTAGCGGGAGGGCCGGGGAGCTGTTTTTT. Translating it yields CASSHRGRTSGRAGELFF.

DNA for the CDR3: TGTGCCAGTAGCGGGAGGGTAAGACACGAGCAGTACTTC. This codes for CASSGRVRHEQYF. The chain joins TRBV19 to TRBJ2-7; the match to TRBD2 covers 8 bases. Germline V lookup: CDR1 LNHDA, CDR2 SQIVND (reference sequence). This CDR3 is built from 13 residues. The V gene end was trimmed by 6 bases and the J gene end by 5 bases; junction bases not matched to a gene: 6. Using reference TRBV19 and TRBJ2-7 for the parts outside the CDR3, the full variable domain is DGGITQSPKYLFRKEGQNVTLSCEQNLNHDAMYWYRQDPGQGLRLIYYSQIVNDFQKGDIAEGYSVSREKKESFPLTVTSAQKNPTAFYLCASSGRVRHEQYFGPGTRLTVT.

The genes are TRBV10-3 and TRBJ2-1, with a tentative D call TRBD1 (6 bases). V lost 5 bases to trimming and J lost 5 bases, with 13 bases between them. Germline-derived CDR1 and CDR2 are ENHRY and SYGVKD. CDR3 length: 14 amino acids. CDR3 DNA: TGTGCCATCAGTCAGCTGGGGGCGAACAATGAGCAGTTCTTC. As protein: CAISQLGANNEQFF.

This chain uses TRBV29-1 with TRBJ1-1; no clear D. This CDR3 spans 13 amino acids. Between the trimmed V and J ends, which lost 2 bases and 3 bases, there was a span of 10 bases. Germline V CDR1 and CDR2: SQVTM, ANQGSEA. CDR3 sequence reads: CSVEPMRDTEAFF. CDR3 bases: TGCAGCGTTGAACCCATGCGGGACACTGAAGCTTTCTTT.

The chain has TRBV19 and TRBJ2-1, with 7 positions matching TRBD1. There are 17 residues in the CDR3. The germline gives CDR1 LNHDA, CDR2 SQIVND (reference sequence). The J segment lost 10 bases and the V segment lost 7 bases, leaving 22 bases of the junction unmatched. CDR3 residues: CASKRSGQDSPNREQFF. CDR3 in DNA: TGTGCCAGTAAAAGGAGCGGACAGGACTCTCCTAATCGGGAGCAGTTCTTC.

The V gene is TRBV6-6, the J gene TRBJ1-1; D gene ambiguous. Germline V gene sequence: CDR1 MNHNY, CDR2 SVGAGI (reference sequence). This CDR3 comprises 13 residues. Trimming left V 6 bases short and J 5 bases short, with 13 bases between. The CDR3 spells CASSSSGGTEAFF. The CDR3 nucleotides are TGTGCCAGCAGCTCCAGTGGCGGGACTGAAGCTTTCTTT.

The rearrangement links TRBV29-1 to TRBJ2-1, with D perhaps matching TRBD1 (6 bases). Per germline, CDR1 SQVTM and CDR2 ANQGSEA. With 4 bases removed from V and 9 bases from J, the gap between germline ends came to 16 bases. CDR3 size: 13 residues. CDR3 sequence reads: CSVAWQGWSEQFF. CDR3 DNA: TGCAGCGTTGCTTGGCAGGGGTGGAGTGAGCAGTTCTTC.

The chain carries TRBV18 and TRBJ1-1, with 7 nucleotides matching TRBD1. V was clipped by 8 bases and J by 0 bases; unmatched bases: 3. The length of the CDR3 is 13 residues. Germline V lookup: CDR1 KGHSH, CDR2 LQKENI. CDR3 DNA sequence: TGTGCCAGCCAAACAGGGGTGAACACTGAAGCTTTCTTT. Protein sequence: CASQTGVNTEAFF.

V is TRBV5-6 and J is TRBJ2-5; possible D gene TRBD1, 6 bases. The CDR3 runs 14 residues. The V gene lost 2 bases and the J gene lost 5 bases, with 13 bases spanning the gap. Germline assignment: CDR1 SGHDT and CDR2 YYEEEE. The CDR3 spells CASSLATGRETQYF. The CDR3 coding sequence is TGTGCCAGCAGCTTAGCGACAGGAAGGGAGACCCAGTACTTC.

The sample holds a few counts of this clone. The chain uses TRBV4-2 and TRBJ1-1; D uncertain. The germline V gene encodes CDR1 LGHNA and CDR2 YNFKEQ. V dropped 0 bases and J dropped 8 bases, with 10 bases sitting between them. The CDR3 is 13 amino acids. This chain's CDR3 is CASSQDLNREAFF. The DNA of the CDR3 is TGTGCCAGCAGCCAAGATCTTAATCGGGAAGCTTTCTTT.

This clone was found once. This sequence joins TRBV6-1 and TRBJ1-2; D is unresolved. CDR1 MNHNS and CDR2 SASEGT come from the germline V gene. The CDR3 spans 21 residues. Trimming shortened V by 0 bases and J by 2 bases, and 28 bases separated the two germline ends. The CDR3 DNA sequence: TGTGCCAGCAGTGAAGCCCTAGCAGGTGGGAGAATAACAATTAGAAACTATGGCTACACCTTC. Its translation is CASSEALAGGRITIRNYGYTF.

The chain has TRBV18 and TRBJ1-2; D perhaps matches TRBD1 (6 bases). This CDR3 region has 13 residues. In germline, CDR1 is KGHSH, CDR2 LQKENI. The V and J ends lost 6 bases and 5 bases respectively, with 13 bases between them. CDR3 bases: TGTGCCAGCTCCCGGACAGATAATTATGGCTACACCTTC. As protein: CASSRTDNYGYTF.

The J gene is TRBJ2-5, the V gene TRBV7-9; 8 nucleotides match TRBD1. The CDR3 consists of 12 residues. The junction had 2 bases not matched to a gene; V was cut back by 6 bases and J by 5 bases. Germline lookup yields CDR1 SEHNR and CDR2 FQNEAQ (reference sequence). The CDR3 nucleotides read TGTGCCAGCAGACAGGGGGGTGAGACCCAGTACTTC. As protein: CASRQGGETQYF.

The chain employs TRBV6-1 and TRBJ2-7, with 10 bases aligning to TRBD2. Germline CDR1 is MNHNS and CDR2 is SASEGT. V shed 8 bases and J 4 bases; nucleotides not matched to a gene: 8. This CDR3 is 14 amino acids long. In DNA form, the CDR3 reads TGTGCCAGCGATCCTCTAGCGGGAGCGTACGAGCAGTACTTC. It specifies CASDPLAGAYEQYF.

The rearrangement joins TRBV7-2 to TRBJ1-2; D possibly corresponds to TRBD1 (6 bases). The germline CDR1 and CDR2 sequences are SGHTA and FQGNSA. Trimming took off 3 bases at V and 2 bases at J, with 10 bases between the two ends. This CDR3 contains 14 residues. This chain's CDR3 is CASSFRDINYGYTF. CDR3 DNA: TGTGCCAGCAGCTTCCGGGACATAAACTATGGCTACACCTTC.

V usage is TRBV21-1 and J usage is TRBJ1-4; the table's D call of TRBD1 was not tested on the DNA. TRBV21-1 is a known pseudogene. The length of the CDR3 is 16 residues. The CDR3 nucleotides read TGTGCCAGCAGCCCCCGCTCCGGCAGGGGGAGAGAAAAACTGTTTTTT. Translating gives CASSPRSGRGREKLFF.

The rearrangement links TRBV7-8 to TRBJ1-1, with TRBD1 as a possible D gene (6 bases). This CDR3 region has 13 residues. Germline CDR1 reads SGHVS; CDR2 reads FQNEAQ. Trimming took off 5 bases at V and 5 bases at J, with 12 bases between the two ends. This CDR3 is CASSPTTGTEAFF. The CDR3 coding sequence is TGTGCCAGCAGCCCTACAACAGGGACTGAAGCTTTCTTT.

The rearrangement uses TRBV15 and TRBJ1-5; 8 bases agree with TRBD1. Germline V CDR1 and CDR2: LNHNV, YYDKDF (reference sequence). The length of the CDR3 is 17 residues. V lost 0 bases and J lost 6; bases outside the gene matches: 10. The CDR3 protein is CATSRDRGTGPGQPQHF. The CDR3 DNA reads TGTGCCACCAGCAGAGATAGGGGGACAGGCCCTGGTCAGCCCCAGCATTTT.

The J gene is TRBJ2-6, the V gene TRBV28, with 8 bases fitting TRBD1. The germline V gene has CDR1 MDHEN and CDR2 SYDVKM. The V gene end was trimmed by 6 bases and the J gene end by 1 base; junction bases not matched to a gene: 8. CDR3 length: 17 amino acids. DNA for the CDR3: TGTGCCAGCAGAAAAGGACAGGGCCTTTCTGGGGCCAACGTCCTGACTTTC. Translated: CASRKGQGLSGANVLTF.

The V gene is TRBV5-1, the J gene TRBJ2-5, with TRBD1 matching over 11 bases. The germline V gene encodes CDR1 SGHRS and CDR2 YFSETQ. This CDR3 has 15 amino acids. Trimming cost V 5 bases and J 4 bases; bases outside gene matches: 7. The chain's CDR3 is CASRGQGGQVETQYF. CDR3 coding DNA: TGCGCCAGCAGGGGACAGGGGGGTCAAGTAGAGACCCAGTACTTC. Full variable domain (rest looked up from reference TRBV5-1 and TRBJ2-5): KAGVTQTPRYLIKTRGQQVTLSCSPISGHRSVSWYQQTPGQGLQFLFEYFSETQRNKGNFPGRFSGRQFSNSRSEMNVSTLELGDSALYLCASRGQGGQVETQYFGPGTRLLVL.

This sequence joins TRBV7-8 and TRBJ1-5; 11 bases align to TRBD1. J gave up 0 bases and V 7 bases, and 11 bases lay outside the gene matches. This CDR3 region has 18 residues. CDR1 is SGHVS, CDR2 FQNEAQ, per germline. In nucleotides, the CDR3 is TGTGCCAGCATGGAACGGGACAGGGGGGGATATAGCAATCAGCCCCAGCATTTT. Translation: CASMERDRGGYSNQPQHF. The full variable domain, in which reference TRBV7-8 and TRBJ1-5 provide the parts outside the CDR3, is GAGVSQSPRYKVAKRGQDVALRCDPISGHVSLFWYQQALGQGPEFLTYFQNEAQLDKSGLPSDRFFAERPEGSVSTLKIQRTQQEDSAVYLCASMERDRGGYSNQPQHFGDGTRLSIL.

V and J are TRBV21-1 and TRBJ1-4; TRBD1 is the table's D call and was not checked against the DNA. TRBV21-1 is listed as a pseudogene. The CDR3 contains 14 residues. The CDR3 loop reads CASIWDRPNEKLFF. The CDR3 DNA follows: TGTGCCAGCATATGGGACAGGCCTAATGAAAAACTGTTTTTT.

The CDR3, as DNA: TGCGCCAGCAGCTTGGACAGGGGGACCTATGGCTACACCTTC. Amino acids: CASSLDRGTYGYTF. The chain is built from TRBV5-1 and TRBJ1-2; 8 bases align to TRBD1. J lost 4 bases, V lost 0 bases, and 2 bases had no gene match. The V gene's germline CDR1 is SGHRS and CDR2 YFSETQ. This CDR3 has 14 amino acids.

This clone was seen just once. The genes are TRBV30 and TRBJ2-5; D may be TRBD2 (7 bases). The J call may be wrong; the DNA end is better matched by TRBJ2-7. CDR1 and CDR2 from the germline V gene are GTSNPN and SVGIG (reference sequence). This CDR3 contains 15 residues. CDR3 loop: CAWSWGGHSSYEQYF. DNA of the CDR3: TGTGCCTGGAGTTGGGGGGGACACAGCTCCTACGAGCAGTACTTC.

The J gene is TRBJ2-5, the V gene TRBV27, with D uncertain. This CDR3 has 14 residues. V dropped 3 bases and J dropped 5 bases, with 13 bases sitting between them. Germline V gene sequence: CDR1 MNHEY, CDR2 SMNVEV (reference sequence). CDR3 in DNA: TGTGCCAGCAGTTTCTTTTCAAGTGCGGAGACCCAGTACTTC. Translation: CASSFFSSAETQYF.

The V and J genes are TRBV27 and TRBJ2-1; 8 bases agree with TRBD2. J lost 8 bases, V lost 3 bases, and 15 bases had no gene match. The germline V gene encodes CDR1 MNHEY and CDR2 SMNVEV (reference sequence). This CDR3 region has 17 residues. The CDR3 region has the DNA TGTGCCAGCAGTTTGGGGGTCGGGTCGGGAGGGTACCATGAGCAGTTCTTC. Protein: CASSLGVGSGGYHEQFF.

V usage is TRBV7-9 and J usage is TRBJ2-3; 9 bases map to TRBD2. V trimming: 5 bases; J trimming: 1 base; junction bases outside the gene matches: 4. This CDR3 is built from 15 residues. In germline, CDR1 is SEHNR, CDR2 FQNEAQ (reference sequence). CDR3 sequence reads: CASSLIAGGTDTQYF. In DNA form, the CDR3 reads TGTGCCAGCAGCCTCATAGCGGGAGGCACAGATACGCAGTATTTT.

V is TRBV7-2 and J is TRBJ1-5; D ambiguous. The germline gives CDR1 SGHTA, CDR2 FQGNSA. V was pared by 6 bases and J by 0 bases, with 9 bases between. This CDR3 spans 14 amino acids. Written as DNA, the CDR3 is TGTGCCAGCAGTCCCCGGTATAGCAATCAGCCCCAGCATTTT. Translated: CASSPRYSNQPQHF.

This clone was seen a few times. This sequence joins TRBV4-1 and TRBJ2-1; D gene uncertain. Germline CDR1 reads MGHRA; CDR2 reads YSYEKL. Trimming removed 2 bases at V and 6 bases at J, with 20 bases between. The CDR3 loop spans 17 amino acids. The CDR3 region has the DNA TGCGCCAGCAGCCAAAGTCCCTCGGTCGTCGGTGGCAATGAGCAGTTCTTC. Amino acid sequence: CASSQSPSVVGGNEQFF.

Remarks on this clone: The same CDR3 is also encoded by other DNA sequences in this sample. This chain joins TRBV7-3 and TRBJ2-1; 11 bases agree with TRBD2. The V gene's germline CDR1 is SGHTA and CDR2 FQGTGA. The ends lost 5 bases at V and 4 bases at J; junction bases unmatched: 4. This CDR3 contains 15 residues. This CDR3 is CASSVGLAEYNEQFF. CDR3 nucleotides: TGTGCCAGCAGCGTGGGACTAGCGGAGTACAATGAGCAGTTCTTC. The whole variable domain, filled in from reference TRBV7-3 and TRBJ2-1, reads GAGVSQTPSNKVTEKGKYVELRCDPISGHTALYWYRQSLGQGPEFLIYFQGTGAADDSGLPNDRFFAVRPEGSVSTLKIQRTERGDSAVYLCASSVGLAEYNEQFFGPGTRLTVL.